The T cell receptor beta chain described here comes from a study of shared clonotypes between healthy human individuals. Study findings and constraints: Donor clonotype sharing was expected to depend on sequencing depth.

With regard to this clone: Its antigen is currently unknown.

Trimming took off 3 bases at V and 10 bases at J, with 10 bases between the two ends. The V gene's germline CDR1 is WNHNN and CDR2 SYGVQD (reference sequence). This CDR3 is built from 12 residues. Assay execution proceeded at the deep level. Researchers divided each subset's genomic DNA evenly across several immunoSEQ plates. Sorted subsets were amplified in replicate PCRs using around 200 ng DNA, 32,000 or so T cell genomes. Assay used: immunoSEQ multiplex PCR; TCRdb lists only in-frame clones, some missing. In the table there are approximately 350,000 clones, about 97% of which are singletons. This rearrangement joins TRBV10-1 to TRBJ2-1; D might be TRBD2 (6 bases). The sample taken for sequencing was memory CD8+ T cells sorted from blood. Subset reported: CD45RO+ cells pooled with CCR7-negative TemRA cells. The source is a man in his thirties or forties in good health. The CDR3 nucleotides read TGCGCCAGCAGTGATTCAGCGGGCGAGCAGTTCTTC. Its translation: CASSDSAGEQFF.